This is a list of T cell receptor beta chains from one sample in a study of monozygotic twins with inflammatory bowel disease. TCRdb reanalyzed the 5' RACE reads, giving one entry per CDR3 protein sequence and no DNA. The sample has about 380,000 distinct CDR3 sequences. Material for sequencing was blood. The receptors come from a human donor with ulcerative colitis or Crohn's disease, or a healthy co-twin of an affected twin (not recorded which). CDR3s include the opening cysteine and the closing phenylalanine or tryptophan.

>TRBV6-5|TRBJ2-1
CASRRDRSEQFF
>TRBV6-2/TRBV6-3|TRBJ2-1
CASRLLYEQFF
>TRBV4-3|TRBJ2-4
CASSQDWDRGGQGGNIQYF
>TRBV20-1|TRBJ2-7
CSASHSGTKAYEQYF
>TRBV18|TRBJ2-7
CASSPPREGPRYEQYF
>TRBV27|TRBJ2-3
CASSAIRTDTQYF
>TRBV15|TRBJ1-5
CATSRQGSEGNQPQHF
>TRBV20-1|TRBJ2-2
CSARDPGGRTGELFF
>TRBV6-5|TRBJ1-2
CASSYSSAGKRGYTF
>TRBV7-9|TRBJ1-2
CASSLEGLLQGSNGYTF
>TRBV6-5|TRBJ2-7
CASSYRIPLPPFVRYEQYF
>TRBV5-1|TRBJ2-5
CASSGWRGREETQYF
>TRBV7-2|TRBJ2-3
CASSLWGEETDTQYF
>TRBV6-5|TRBJ2-7
CASSPLSQDFACF
>TRBV6-1|TRBJ2-7
CASSGFGVGTPSYEQYF
>TRBV9|TRBJ2-7
CASSPRRGTGASEQYF
>TRBV9|TRBJ2-3
CASGRGLADTQYF
>TRBV20-1|TRBJ1-5
CSARRSGLGQPQHF
>TRBV30|TRBJ1-2
CAWSAAGRGGYTF
>TRBV5-1|TRBJ2-7
CASRGTGYEQYF
>TRBV20-1|TRBJ2-1
CSATKGQGARNEQFF
>TRBV11-2|TRBJ2-7
CASSLAPPGQGSFEQYF
>TRBV6-1|TRBJ2-2
CASRRGPIYTGELFF
>TRBV7-2|TRBJ1-4
CASSSHLRGGEKLFF
>TRBV19|TRBJ2-3
CASSTTPGQGSDTQYF
>TRBV4-1|TRBJ1-1
CASSPQFRYTEAFF
>TRBV27|TRBJ2-2
CASSLGAPVGDTGELFF
>TRBV6-5|TRBJ2-7
CASSYSWGGWNEQYF
>TRBV5-1|TRBJ1-2
CASSWGQPTYGYTF
>TRBV7-9|TRBJ1-1
CASLYGAGGTNTEAFF
>TRBV15|TRBJ1-2
CATSRDRSSHYGYTF
>TRBV12-3/TRBV12-4|TRBJ1-5
CASSLRPDRVNQPQHF
>TRBV24-1|TRBJ2-1
CATSDLNGGHEQFF
>TRBV9|TRBJ2-3
CASSVAPLAGTQYF
>TRBV18|TRBJ2-3
CASSQSGGPRADTQYF
>TRBV7-2|TRBJ2-3
CASSRTGGTDTQYF
>TRBV5-1|TRBJ1-2
CASSWGPGTDYGYTF
>TRBV7-3|TRBJ2-7
CASSLTPDSYEQYF
>TRBV25-1|TRBJ2-7
CASSEEGQGYPIYEQYF
>TRBV7-9|TRBJ2-7
CASSLEQGGEQYF
>TRBV12-3/TRBV12-4|TRBJ2-3
CASSSTGADTQYF
>TRBV5-4|TRBJ2-2
CASSSKTGTRNTGELFF
>TRBV19|TRBJ1-5
CASSMDRGNQPQHF
>TRBV30|TRBJ2-2
CAWSVPGELFF
>TRBV11-1|TRBJ2-7
CASSPIYGTARVEYEQYF